The sequence of this T cell receptor beta chain was determined in a study of blood T cells in healthy people across ages. Every donor provided approximately 9.2 milliliters of peripheral blood. Then a second PCR, running roughly 7 to 11 cycles, was carried out with a sample-barcoded 5' primer and a J-beta primer mix. TCRdb used MiXCR to reprocess the 5' RACE reads, holding one entry per CDR3 protein. This sample has around 1,000,000 distinct CDR3 sequences; roughly 24% occur once, and the top ten carry about 0.72%. This CDR3 contains 15 residues. Trimming removed 0 bases from V and 5 bases from J, with 10 bases in between. The V gene's germline CDR1 is ENHRY and CDR2 SYGVKD. This sample also belongs to another study, concerning T cells of mothers and their children.

The sequencing sample was made of blood. The chain joins TRBV10-3 to TRBJ2-2; D may be TRBD1 or TRBD2 (5 bases each). This clonotype originated in a girl aged 2 to 9 in good health. The DNA of the CDR3 is TGTGCCATCAGTGAGTCCCAGGGAGCGACCGGGGAGCTGTTTTTT. The encoded protein is CAISESQGATGELFF.